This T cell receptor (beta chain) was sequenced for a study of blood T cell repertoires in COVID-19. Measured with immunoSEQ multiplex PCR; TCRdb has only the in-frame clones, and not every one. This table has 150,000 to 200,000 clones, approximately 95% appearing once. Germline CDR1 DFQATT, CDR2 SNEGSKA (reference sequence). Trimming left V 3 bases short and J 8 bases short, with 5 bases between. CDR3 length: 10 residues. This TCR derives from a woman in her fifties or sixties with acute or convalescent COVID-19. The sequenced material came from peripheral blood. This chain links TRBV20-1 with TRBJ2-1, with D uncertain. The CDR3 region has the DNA TGCAGTGCTAGGCTAGATGAGCAGTTCTTC. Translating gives CSARLDEQFF.